This TCR beta chain derives from a study of T cells in Graves' hyperthyroidism and ophthalmopathy. The CDR3 extends over 15 amino acids. Trimming shortened V by 6 bases and J by 0 bases, and 11 bases separated the two germline ends. There are many counts of this clonotype. The antigen is undetermined. The CDR3 regions of TCR beta were amplified from RNA transcripts. When the TCR CDR3 underwent first-round RT-PCR, the HTBI primer set was used. TCRdb redid the calling of the multiplex PCR reads with MiXCR, one entry per CDR3 protein. This table has 500,000 to 650,000 distinct CDR3 sequences, about 14% appearing once. Study-wide results and limits: Most clonotypes expanded in thyroid above 0.001 were likewise present in blood.

The source is a woman aged 40 to 50 with Graves' hyperthyroidism. The sample taken for sequencing was blood. This rearrangement joins TRBV12-3 or TRBV12-4 to TRBJ2-2; D perhaps matches TRBD1 (6 bases). CDR3 protein: CASRVRTANTGELFF. CDR3 sequence (DNA): TGTGCCAGCAGAGTAAGGACAGCGAACACCGGGGAGCTGTTTTTT.